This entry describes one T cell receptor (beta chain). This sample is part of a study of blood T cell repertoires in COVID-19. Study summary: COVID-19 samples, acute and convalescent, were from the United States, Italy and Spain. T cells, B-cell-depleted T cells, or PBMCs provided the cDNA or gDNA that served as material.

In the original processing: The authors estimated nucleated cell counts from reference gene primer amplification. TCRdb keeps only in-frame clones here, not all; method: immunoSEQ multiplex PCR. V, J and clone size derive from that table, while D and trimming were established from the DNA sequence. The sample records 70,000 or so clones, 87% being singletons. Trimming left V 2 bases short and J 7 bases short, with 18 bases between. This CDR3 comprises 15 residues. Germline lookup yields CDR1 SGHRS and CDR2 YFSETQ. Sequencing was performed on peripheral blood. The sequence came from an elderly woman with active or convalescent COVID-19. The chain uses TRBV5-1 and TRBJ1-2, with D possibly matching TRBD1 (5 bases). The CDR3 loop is CASSFIGGTGLGYTF. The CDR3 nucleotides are TGCGCCAGCAGCTTTATTGGGGGGACGGGCCTTGGCTACACCTTC.